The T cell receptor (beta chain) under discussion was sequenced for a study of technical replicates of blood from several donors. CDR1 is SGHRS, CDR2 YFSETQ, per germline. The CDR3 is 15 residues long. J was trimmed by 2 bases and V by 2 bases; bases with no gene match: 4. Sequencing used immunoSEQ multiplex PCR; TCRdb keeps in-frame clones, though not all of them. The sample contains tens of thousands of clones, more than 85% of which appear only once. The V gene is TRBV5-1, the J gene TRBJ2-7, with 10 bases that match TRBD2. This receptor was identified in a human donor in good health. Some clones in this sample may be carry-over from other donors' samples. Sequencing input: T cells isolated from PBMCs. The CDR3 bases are TGCGCCAGCAGCTTAGGCGGGACTAGCGCCTACGAGCAGTACTTC. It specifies CASSLGGTSAYEQYF.